The T cell receptor (beta chain) under discussion was sequenced for a study of cytomegalovirus exposure and HLA in healthy donors. As to this clone: Its antigen is not identified.

Germline V CDR1 and CDR2: SQVTM, ANQGSEA. This CDR3 region has 13 residues. Whole-study findings and limits: A few V segments could not be told apart, such as TRBV6-2 and TRBV6-3, and were left out.

Both 60 Vbeta primers and 13 Jbeta primers went into the PCR. Here immunoSEQ multiplex PCR was the method, and the copy in TCRdb shows in-frame clones only, minus some. The sample shows tens of thousands of clones, more than 50% of them seen only once. The sample comprised PBMCs. The rearrangement links TRBV29-1 to TRBJ2-5, with D perhaps matching TRBD1 (5 bases). The TCR sequence derives from a woman between 35 and 50 years old in good health and CMV-seropositive. In DNA form, the CDR3 reads TGCAGTGTAGAAACAGGAGTCGTGGGTACCCAGTACTTC. As protein: CSVETGVVGTQYF.